The rows below give T cell receptor beta chains drawn from one sample of a study of control samples from healthy donors and cancer patients. Assay used: immunoSEQ multiplex PCR; TCRdb lists only in-frame clones, some missing. The sample lists about 120,000 clones, about 88% seen once, with under 2.5% in the top ten. The sequencing input was blood. The source of these receptors is a woman in her seventies in good health. Both conserved end residues are part of each CDR3. Each record gives: CDR3 DNA, CDR3 protein, J gene, clone size, D gene, V gene. The D gene is left open where the match is weak. The listing skips clone size in some rows; elsewhere it reads once, few, many or a size class.

DNA: TGTGCCAGCAGCTTATCCCCGGGGACAGGGGAATACGAGCAGTACTTC
CDR3: CASSLSPGTGEYEQYF
J: TRBJ2-7
size: NA
D: TRBD1
V: TRBV7-3

DNA: TGTGCCAGCAGCTTTTATTGGGCAGGGAGCTCTGGGGCCAACGTCCTGACTTTC
CDR3: CASSFYWAGSSGANVLTF
J: TRBJ2-6
size: NA
D: NA
V: TRBV7-8

DNA: TGTGCCAGCAGTTACGGGCAGGGGGATAACTATGGCTACACCTTC
CDR3: CASSYGQGDNYGYTF
J: TRBJ1-2
size: NA
D: TRBD1
V: TRBV6-6

DNA: TGTGCCAGCAGCTTCGGGGTTGGAGTGGACACTGAAGCTTTCTTT
CDR3: CASSFGVGVDTEAFF
J: TRBJ1-1
size: NA
D: NA
V: TRBV9

DNA: TGTGCCACCAGCATGCCTGGACAGGGAAGTACGGCTACGCAGTATTTT
CDR3: CATSMPGQGSTATQYF
J: TRBJ2-3
size: NA
D: TRBD1
V: TRBV15

DNA: TGTGCCAGCAGCATCGACAGCAATGGCTACACCTTC
CDR3: CASSIDSNGYTF
J: TRBJ1-2
size: NA
D: NA
V: TRBV5-4

DNA: TGTGCCAGTAGTATCGGACAGAACGCCTACGAGCAGTACTTC
CDR3: CASSIGQNAYEQYF
J: TRBJ2-7
size: NA
D: NA
V: TRBV19

DNA: TGTGCCAGCAGCTCCAGGACAGGGCAGGATCAGCCCCAGCATTTT
CDR3: CASSSRTGQDQPQHF
J: TRBJ1-5
size: NA
D: TRBD1
V: TRBV7-2

DNA: TGTGCCAGCAGCGCCCAGGGGGCCGATGAAAAACTGTTTTTT
CDR3: CASSAQGADEKLFF
J: TRBJ1-4
size: NA
D: TRBD1
V: TRBV9

DNA: TGTGCCAGCAGCCTGACAGGGGAAAGAGAGACCCAGTACTTC
CDR3: CASSLTGERETQYF
J: TRBJ2-5
size: NA
D: TRBD1
V: TRBV9

DNA: TGTGCCAGCAGTTTGGGTCCGGCCTACGAGCAGTACTTC
CDR3: CASSLGPAYEQYF
J: TRBJ2-7
size: NA
D: NA
V: TRBV27

DNA: TGTGCCAGCAGCCCTCGGCGAATTGAGCAGTTCTTC
CDR3: CASSPRRIEQFF
J: TRBJ2-1
size: NA
D: NA
V: TRBV6-2/TRBV6-3

DNA: TGTGCCAGCAAGGTCGGGACAGGGGATAATTCACCCCTCCACTTT
CDR3: CASKVGTGDNSPLHF
J: TRBJ1-6
size: once
D: TRBD1
V: TRBV2

DNA: TGCGCCAGCAGCCAAGACTTTCACGCAGATACGCAGTATTTT
CDR3: CASSQDFHADTQYF
J: TRBJ2-3
size: NA
D: NA
V: TRBV4-3

DNA: TGTGCCACCAGCACCCGACTAGCGGGGGGGACAGTGACAGATACGCAGTATTTT
CDR3: CATSTRLAGGTVTDTQYF
J: TRBJ2-3
size: NA
D: TRBD2
V: TRBV15

DNA: TGTGCCAGTTTACTAGGCGGGGGGGCATACAATGAGCAGTTCTTC
CDR3: CASLLGGGAYNEQFF
J: TRBJ2-1
size: few
D: TRBD2
V: TRBV6-5

DNA: TGTGCCAGTAGTATTGCAGGGGTTAACGAAAAACTGTTTTTT
CDR3: CASSIAGVNEKLFF
J: TRBJ1-4
size: NA
D: NA
V: TRBV19

DNA: TGTGCCAGCAGTACTGGGGGGGCATACACTGAAGCTTTCTTT
CDR3: CASSTGGAYTEAFF
J: TRBJ1-1
size: NA
D: NA
V: TRBV7-2

DNA: TGTGCCAGTAGTTTCCAGGGGGGCGGCAAAAACATTCAGTACTTC
CDR3: CASSFQGGGKNIQYF
J: TRBJ2-4
size: NA
D: NA
V: TRBV19

DNA: TGTGCCAGCGGCAATCGGGGGGCTGACGTCGGGGAGCTGTTTTTT
CDR3: CASGNRGADVGELFF
J: TRBJ2-2
size: NA
D: NA
V: TRBV7-2

DNA: TGTGCCACCAGCATCACACAGGGGGGGGATGGCTACACCTTC
CDR3: CATSITQGGDGYTF
J: TRBJ1-2
size: NA
D: TRBD1
V: TRBV15

DNA: TGTGCCACCAGTGGTTTCGAGAATTCACCCCTCCACTTT
CDR3: CATSGFENSPLHF
J: TRBJ1-6
size: NA
D: NA
V: TRBV24-1

DNA: TGTGCCAGCAGTGAAGGGGCAGGGGGTCAGCCCCAGCATTTT
CDR3: CASSEGAGGQPQHF
J: TRBJ1-5
size: NA
D: TRBD1
V: TRBV6-1

DNA: TGCGCCAGCAGCCAAGGAGCGGGGGGCTACAATGAGCAGTTCTTC
CDR3: CASSQGAGGYNEQFF
J: TRBJ2-1
size: NA
D: TRBD2
V: TRBV4-3

DNA: TGTGCCAGCAGCTTAGGACTCTCCACAGATACGCAGTATTTT
CDR3: CASSLGLSTDTQYF
J: TRBJ2-3
size: NA
D: NA
V: TRBV7-9

DNA: TGCGCCAGCAGCCTAGGCCAGGACCAGCCCCAGCATTTT
CDR3: CASSLGQDQPQHF
J: TRBJ1-5
size: NA
D: NA
V: TRBV5-1

DNA: TGTGCCAGCTCACCTACAGGGGGCCAAGAGACCCAGTACTTC
CDR3: CASSPTGGQETQYF
J: TRBJ2-5
size: NA
D: TRBD1
V: TRBV18

DNA: TGTGCCACCAACGGACGGGGAACTGGTGAGCAGTTCTTC
CDR3: CATNGRGTGEQFF
J: TRBJ2-1
size: NA
D: NA
V: TRBV2

DNA: TGTGCCAGCAGGTCCAGGGTTAGCTCCTACGAGCAGTACTTC
CDR3: CASRSRVSSYEQYF
J: TRBJ2-7
size: NA
D: NA
V: TRBV6-5

DNA: TGTGCCAGCAGTTACGCTGGCACCCTTGAAAAACTGTTTTTT
CDR3: CASSYAGTLEKLFF
J: TRBJ1-4
size: NA
D: NA
V: TRBV6-2/TRBV6-3

DNA: TGTGCCAGCAGCGTAGCAGGACAAGATACGCAGTATTTT
CDR3: CASSVAGQDTQYF
J: TRBJ2-3
size: NA
D: NA
V: TRBV9

DNA: TGTGCCAGTAGTATATTCCCCCCCTGGACAGAACGTCAGTACTTC
CDR3: CASSIFPPWTERQYF
J: TRBJ2-7
size: NA
D: NA
V: TRBV19

DNA: TGTGCCAGCAGCCCCTACCGGAGGGGGCACTATGGCTACACCTTC
CDR3: CASSPYRRGHYGYTF
J: TRBJ1-2
size: NA
D: TRBD1
V: TRBV11-1

DNA: TGTGCCGTCCTGTCCAGGGGCGTCAATGAGCAGTTCTTC
CDR3: CAVLSRGVNEQFF
J: TRBJ2-1
size: NA
D: NA
V: TRBV12-3/TRBV12-4

DNA: TGTGCCAGCAGTGAAGTTATAGCGGGGGGACTCTACAATGAGCAGTTCTTC
CDR3: CASSEVIAGGLYNEQFF
J: TRBJ2-1
size: NA
D: TRBD2
V: TRBV6-1